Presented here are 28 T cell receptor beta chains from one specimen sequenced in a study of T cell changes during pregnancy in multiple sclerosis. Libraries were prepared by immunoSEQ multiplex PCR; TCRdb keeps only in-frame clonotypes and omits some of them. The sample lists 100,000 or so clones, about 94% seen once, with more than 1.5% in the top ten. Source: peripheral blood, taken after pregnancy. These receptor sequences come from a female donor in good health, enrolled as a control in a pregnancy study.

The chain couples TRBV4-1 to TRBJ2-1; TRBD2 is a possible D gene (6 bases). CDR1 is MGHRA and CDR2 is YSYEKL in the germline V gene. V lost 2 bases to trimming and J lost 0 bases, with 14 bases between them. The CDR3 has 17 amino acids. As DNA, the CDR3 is TGCGCCAGCAGCCAAAGAGGTACGGGAGTCTCCTACAATGAGCAGTTCTTC. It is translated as CASSQRGTGVSYNEQFF.

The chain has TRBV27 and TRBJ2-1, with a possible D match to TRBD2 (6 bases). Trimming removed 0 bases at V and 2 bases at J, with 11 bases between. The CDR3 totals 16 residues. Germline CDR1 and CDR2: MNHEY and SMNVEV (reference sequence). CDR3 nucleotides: TGTGCCAGCAGTTTATCGGCCGGGGGACCCTACAATGAGCAGTTCTTC. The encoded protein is CASSLSAGGPYNEQFF.

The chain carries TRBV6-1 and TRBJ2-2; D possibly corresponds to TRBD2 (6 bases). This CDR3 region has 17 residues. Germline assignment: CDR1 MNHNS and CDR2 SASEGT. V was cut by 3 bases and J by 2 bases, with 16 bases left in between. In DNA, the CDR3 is TGTGCCAGCAGTGATCGGACGCGGGGCTATAACACCGGGGAGCTGTTTTTT. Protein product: CASSDRTRGYNTGELFF.

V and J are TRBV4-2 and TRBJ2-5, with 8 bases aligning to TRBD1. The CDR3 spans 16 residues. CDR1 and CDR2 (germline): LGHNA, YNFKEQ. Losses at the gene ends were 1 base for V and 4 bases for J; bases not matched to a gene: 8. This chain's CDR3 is CASSQGGGQGIETQYF. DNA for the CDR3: TGTGCCAGCAGCCAAGGAGGAGGACAGGGAATAGAGACCCAGTACTTC.

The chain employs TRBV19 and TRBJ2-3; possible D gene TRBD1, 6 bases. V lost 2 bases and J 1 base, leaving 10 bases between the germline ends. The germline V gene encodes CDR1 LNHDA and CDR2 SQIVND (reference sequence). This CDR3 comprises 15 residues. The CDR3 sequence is CASSIQGRGTDTQYF. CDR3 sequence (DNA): TGTGCCAGTAGTATACAGGGGCGGGGCACAGATACGCAGTATTTT.

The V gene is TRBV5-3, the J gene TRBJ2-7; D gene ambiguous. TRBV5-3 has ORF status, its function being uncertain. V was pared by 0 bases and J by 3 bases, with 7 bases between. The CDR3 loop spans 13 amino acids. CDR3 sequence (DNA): TGTGCCAGAAGCTTGGCACTCCACTACGAGCAGTACTTC. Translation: CARSLALHYEQYF.

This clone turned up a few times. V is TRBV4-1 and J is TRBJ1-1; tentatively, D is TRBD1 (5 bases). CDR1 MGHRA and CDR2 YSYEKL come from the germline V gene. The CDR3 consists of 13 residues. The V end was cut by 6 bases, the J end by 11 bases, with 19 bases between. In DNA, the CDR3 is TGCGCCAGCAGTCAGATCGGGGGACCGGAGGCTTTCTTT. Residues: CASSQIGGPEAFF.

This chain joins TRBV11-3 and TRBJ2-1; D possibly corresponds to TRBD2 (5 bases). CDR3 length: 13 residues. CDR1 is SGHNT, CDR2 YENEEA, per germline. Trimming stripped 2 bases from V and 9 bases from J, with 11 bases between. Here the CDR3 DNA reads TGTGCCAGCAGCTTAATACGGGAAGGTGAGCAGTTCTTC. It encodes CASSLIREGEQFF.

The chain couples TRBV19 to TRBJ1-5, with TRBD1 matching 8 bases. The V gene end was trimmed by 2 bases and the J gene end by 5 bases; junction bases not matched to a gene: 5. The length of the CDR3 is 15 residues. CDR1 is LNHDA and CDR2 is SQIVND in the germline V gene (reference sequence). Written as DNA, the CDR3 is TGTGCCAGTAGTATATGGGCAGGGGGCGATCAGCCCCAGCATTTT. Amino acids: CASSIWAGGDQPQHF.

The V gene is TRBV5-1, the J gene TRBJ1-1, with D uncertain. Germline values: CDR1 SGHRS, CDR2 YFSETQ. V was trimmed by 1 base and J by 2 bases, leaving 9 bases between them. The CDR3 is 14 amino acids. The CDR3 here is CASSLSGPNTEAFF. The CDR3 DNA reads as TGCGCCAGCAGCTTGTCAGGTCCAAACACTGAAGCTTTCTTT.

The CDR3 reads CASTLSTGGTGELFF. CDR3 DNA sequence: TGTGCCAGTACTTTATCGACAGGGGGCACCGGGGAGCTGTTTTTT. The chain carries TRBV19 and TRBJ2-2; 9 positions match TRBD1. The length of the CDR3 is 15 residues. Germline lookup yields CDR1 LNHDA and CDR2 SQIVND (reference sequence). J was trimmed by 4 bases and V by 7 bases; bases with no gene match: 7. Combining the CDR3 with reference TRBV19 and TRBJ2-2 gives the whole variable domain DGGITQSPKYLFRKEGQNVTLSCEQNLNHDAMYWYRQDPGQGLRLIYYSQIVNDFQKGDIAEGYSVSREKKESFPLTVTSAQKNPTAFYLCASTLSTGGTGELFFGEGSRLTVL.

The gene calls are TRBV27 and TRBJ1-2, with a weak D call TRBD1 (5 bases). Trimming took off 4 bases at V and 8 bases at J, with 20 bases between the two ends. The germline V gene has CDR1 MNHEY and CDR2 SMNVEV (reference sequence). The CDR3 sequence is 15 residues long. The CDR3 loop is CASSSSDSAIRGYTF. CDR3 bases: TGTGCCAGCAGTTCCTCCGACAGCGCTATAAGAGGCTACACCTTC.

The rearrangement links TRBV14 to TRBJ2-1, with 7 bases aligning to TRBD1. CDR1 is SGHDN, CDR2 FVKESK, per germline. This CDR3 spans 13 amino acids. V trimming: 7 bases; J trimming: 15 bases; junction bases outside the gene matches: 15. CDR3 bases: TGTGCCAGCACCCCGTCAGGGGGACCCCTTTTGTTCTTC. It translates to CASTPSGGPLLFF.

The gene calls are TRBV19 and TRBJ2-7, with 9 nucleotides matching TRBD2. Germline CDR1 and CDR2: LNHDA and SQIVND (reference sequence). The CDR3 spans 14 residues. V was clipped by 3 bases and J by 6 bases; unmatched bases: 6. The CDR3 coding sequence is TGTGCCAGTAGTATTGTGGCTAGCGGGGTCGAGCAGTACTTC. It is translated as CASSIVASGVEQYF. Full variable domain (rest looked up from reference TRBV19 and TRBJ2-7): DGGITQSPKYLFRKEGQNVTLSCEQNLNHDAMYWYRQDPGQGLRLIYYSQIVNDFQKGDIAEGYSVSREKKESFPLTVTSAQKNPTAFYLCASSIVASGVEQYFGPGTRLTVT.

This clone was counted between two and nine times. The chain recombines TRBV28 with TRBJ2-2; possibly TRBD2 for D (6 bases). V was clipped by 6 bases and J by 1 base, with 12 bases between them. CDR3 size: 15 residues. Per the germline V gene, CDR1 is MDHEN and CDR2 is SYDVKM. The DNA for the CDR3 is TGTGCCAGCAGCCCGGACTACCTGAACACCGGGGAGCTGTTTTTT. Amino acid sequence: CASSPDYLNTGELFF.

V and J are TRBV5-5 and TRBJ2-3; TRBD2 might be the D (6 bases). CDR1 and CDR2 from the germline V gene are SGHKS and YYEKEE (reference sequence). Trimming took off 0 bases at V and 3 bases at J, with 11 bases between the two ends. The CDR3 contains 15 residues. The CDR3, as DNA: TGTGCCAGCAGCTTGGAGGGCGGGACGACAGATACGCAGTATTTT. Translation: CASSLEGGTTDTQYF.

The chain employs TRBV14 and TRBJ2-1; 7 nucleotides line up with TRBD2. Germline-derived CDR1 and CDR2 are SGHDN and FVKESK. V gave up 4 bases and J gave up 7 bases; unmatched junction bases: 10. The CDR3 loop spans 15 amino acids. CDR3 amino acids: CASSPLEYGGNEQFF. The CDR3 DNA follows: TGTGCCAGCAGCCCCCTCGAATACGGGGGGAATGAGCAGTTCTTC. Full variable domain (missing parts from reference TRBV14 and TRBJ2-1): EAGVTQFPSHSVIEKGQTVTLRCDPISGHDNLYWYRRVMGKEIKFLLHFVKESKQDESGMPNNRFLAERTGGTYSTLKVQPAELEDSGVYFCASSPLEYGGNEQFFGPGTRLTVL.

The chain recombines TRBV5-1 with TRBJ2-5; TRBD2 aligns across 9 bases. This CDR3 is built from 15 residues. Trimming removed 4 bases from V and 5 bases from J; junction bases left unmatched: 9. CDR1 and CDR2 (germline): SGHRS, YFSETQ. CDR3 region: CASSPAGGNQETQYF. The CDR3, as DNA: TGCGCCAGCAGCCCAGCGGGAGGTAATCAGGAGACCCAGTACTTC.

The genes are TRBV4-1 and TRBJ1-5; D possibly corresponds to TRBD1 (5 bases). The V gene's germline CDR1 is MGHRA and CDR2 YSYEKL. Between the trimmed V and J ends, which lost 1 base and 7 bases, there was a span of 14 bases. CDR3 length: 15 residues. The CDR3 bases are TGCGCCAGCAGCCAAGGGGGCCTCGGGCTACAGCCCCAGCATTTT. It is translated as CASSQGGLGLQPQHF.

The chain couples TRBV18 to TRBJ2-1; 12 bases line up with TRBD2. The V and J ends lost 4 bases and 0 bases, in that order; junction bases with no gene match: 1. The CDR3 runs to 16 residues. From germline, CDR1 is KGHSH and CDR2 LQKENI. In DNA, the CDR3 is TGTGCCAGCTCACAGACTAGCGGGAGCTCCTACAATGAGCAGTTCTTC. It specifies CASSQTSGSSYNEQFF.

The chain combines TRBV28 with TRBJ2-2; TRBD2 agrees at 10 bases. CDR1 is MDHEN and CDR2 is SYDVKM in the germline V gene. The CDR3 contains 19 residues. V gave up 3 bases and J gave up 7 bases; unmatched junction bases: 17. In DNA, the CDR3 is TGTGCCAGCAGTTTGGATCTAGCGGGAGTCACCTGGGGAGGCGGGGAGCTGTTTTTT. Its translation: CASSLDLAGVTWGGGELFF.

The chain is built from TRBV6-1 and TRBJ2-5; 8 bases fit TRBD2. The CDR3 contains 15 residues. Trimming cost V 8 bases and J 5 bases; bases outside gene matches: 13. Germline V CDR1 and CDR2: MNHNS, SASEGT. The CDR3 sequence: CASRAISGTGETQYF. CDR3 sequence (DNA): TGTGCCAGCCGGGCCATTAGCGGGACGGGGGAGACCCAGTACTTC.

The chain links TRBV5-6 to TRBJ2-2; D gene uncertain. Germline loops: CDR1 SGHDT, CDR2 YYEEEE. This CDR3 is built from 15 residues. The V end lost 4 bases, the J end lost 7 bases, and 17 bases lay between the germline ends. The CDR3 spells CASSPGLVISGELFF. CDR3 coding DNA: TGTGCCAGCAGCCCTGGCCTGGTGATAAGCGGGGAGCTGTTTTTT.

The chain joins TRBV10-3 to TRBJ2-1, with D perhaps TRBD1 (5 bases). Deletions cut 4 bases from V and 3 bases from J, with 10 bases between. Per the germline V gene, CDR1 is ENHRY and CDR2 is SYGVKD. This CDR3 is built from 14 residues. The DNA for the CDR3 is TGTGCCATCAGTGCAGGGTCTGGCTACAATGAGCAGTTCTTC. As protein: CAISAGSGYNEQFF.

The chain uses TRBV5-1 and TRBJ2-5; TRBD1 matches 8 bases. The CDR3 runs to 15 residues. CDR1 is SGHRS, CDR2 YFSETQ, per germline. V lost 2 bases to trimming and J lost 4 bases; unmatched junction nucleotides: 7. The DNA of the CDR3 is TGCGCCAGCAGCTTACACGGACAGGGAATAGAGACCCAGTACTTC. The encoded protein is CASSLHGQGIETQYF.

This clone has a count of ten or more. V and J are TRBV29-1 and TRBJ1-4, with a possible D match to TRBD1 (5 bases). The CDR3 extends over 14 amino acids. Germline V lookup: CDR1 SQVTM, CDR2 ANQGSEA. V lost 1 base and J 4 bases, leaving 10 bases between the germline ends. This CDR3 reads CSVEGTQGNEKLFF. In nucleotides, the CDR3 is TGCAGCGTTGAAGGGACGCAGGGTAATGAAAAACTGTTTTTT.

CDR3 DNA sequence: TGTGCCAGCAGTGATAGTCAGGGGGCGAGTTTCTCCTACGAGCAGTACTTC. It translates to CASSDSQGASFSYEQYF. J is TRBJ2-7 and V is TRBV2; 8 bases line up with TRBD1. After removal of 3 bases from V and 0 bases from J, the junction contained 10 bases not matched to a gene. Germline CDR1 SNHLY, CDR2 FYNNEI. This CDR3 has 17 residues.

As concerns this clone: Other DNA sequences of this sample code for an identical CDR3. DNA for the CDR3: TGTGCCAGCACGGGGGGGACTGAAGCTTTCTTT. It is translated as CASTGGTEAFF. The V call is TRBV28, the J call TRBJ1-1, with D perhaps matching TRBD1 (5 bases). The V end lost 7 bases, the J end lost 5 bases, and 8 bases lay between the germline ends. There are 11 residues in the CDR3. Germline V lookup: CDR1 MDHEN, CDR2 SYDVKM.